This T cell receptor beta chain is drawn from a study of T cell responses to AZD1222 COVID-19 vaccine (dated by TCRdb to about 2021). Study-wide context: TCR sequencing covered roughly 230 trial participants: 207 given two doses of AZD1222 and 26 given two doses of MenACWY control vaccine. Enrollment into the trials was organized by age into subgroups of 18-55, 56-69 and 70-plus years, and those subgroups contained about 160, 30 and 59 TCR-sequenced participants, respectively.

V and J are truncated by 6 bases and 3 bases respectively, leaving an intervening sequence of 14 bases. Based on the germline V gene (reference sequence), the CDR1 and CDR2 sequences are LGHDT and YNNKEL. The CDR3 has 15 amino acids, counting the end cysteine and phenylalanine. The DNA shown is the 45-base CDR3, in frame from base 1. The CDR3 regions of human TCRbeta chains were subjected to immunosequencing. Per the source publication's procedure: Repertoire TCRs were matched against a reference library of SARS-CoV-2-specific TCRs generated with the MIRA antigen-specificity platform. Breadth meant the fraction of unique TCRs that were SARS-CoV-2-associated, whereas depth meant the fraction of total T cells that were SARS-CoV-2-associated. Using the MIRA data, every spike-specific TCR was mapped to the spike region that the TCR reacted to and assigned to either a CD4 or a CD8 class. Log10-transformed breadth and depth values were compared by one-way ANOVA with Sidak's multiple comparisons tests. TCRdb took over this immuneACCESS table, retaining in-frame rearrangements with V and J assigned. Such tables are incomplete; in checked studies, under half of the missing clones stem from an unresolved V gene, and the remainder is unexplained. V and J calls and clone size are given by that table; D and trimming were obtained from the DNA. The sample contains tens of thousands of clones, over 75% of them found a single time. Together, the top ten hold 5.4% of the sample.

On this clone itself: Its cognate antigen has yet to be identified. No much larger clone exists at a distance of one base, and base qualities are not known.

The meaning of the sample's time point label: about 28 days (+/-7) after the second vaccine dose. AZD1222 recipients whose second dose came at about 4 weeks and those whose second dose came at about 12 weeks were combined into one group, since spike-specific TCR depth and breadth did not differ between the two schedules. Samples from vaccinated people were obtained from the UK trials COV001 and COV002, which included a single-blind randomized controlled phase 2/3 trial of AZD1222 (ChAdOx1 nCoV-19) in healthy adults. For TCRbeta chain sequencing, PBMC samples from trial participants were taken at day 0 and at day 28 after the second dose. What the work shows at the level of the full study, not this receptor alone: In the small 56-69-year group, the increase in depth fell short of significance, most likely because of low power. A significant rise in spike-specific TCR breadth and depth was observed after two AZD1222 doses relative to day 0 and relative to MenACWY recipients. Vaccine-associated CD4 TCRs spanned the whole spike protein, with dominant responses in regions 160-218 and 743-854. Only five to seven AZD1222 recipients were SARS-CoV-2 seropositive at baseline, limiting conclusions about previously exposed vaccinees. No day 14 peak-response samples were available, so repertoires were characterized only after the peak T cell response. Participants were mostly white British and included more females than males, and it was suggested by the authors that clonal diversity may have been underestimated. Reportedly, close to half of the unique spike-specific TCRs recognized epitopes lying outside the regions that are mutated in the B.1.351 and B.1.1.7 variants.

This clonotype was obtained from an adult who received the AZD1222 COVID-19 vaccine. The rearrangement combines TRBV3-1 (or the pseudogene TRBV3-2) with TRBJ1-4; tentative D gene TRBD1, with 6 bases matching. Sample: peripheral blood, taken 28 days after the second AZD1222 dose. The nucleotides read TGTGCCAGCAGTCTAAGTGGACAGCCTAATGAAAAACTGTTTTTT. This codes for CASSLSGQPNEKLFF.